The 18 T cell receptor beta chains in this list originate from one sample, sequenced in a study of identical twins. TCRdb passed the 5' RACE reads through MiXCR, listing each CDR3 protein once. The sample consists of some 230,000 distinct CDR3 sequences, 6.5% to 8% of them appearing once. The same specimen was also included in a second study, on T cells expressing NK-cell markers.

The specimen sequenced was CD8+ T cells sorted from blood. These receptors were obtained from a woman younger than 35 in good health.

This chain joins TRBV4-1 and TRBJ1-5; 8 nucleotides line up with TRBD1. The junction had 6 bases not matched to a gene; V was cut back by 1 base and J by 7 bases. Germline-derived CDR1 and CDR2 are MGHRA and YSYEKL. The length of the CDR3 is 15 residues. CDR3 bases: TGCGCCAGCAGCCAAGTGGACAGGGAGGACCAGCCCCAGCATTTT. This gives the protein CASSQVDREDQPQHF.

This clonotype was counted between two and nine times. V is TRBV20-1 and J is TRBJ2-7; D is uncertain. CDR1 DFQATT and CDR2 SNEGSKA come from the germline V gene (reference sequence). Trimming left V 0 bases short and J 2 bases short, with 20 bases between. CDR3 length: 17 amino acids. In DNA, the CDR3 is TGCAGTGCTAGAGATTTGGATAGATCTACGCCGGCCTACGAGCAGTACTTC. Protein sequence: CSARDLDRSTPAYEQYF.

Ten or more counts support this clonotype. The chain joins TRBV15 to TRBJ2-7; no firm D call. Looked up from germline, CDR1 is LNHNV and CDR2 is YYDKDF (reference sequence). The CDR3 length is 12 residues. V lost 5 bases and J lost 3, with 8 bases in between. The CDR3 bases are TGTGCCACCAGCGGGGTTAACTACGAGCAGTACTTC. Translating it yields CATSGVNYEQYF.

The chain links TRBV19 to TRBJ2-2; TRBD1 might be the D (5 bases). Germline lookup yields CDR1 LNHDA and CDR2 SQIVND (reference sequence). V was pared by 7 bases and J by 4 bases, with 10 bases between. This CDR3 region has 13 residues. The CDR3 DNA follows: TGTGCCAGTACCCCCAGGGCCACCGGGGAGCTGTTTTTT. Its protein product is CASTPRATGELFF.

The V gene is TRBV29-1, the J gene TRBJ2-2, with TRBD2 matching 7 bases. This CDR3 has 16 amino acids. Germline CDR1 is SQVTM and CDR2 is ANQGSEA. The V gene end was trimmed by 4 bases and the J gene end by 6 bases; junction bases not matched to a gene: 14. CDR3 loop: CSVGTGGMFGAGELFF. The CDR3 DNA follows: TGCAGCGTTGGGACCGGGGGGATGTTCGGTGCCGGGGAGCTGTTTTTT.

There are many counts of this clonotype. This chain's CDR3 is CAISESTVLETQYF. The CDR3 bases are TGTGCCATCAGTGAGTCTACCGTATTAGAGACCCAGTACTTC. V usage is TRBV10-3 and J usage is TRBJ2-5; D gene ambiguous. CDR1 and CDR2 from the germline V gene are ENHRY and SYGVKD. The CDR3 length is 14 residues. The V gene lost 0 bases and the J gene lost 4 bases, with 9 bases spanning the gap.

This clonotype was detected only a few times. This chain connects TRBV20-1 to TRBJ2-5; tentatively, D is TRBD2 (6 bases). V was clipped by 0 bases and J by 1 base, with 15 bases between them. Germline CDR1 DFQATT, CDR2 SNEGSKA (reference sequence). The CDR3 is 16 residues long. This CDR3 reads CSARDLTGVSQETQYF. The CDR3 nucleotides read TGCAGTGCTAGAGATTTAACGGGGGTGTCCCAAGAGACCCAGTACTTC.

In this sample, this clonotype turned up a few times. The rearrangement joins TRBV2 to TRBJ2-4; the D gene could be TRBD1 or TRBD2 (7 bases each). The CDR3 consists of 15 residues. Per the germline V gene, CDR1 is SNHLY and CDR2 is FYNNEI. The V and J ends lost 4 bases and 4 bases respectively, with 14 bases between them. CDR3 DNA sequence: TGTGCCAGCAGTGCCAGGGGGGGGGATAAAAACATTCAGTACTTC. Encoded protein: CASSARGGDKNIQYF.

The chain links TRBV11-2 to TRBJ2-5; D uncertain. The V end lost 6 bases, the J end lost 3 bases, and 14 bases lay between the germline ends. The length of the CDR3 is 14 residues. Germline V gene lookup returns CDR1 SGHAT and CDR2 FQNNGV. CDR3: CASSSDSLKETQYF. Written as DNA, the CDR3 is TGTGCCAGCAGTTCCGACTCTCTCAAAGAGACCCAGTACTTC.

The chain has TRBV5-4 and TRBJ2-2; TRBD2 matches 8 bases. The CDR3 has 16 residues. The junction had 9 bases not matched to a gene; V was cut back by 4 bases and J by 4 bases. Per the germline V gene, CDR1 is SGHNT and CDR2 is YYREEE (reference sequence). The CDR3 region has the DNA TGTGCCAGCAGCCCTGGAGCGGGAGTTGTCACCGGGGAGCTGTTTTTT. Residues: CASSPGAGVVTGELFF.

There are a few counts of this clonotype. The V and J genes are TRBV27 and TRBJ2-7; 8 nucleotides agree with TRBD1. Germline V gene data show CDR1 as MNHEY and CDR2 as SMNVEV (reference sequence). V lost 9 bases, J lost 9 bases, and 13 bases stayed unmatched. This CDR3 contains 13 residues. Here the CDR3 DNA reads TGTGCCAGTGGACAGGGCATCGTCGGAGGGCAGTACTTC. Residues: CASGQGIVGGQYF.

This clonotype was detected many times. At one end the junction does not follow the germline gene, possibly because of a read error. The CDR3 loop is CASSYSHEQYF. The CDR3 bases are TGTGCCAGCAGTTACTCCCACGAGCAGTACTTC. This sequence joins TRBV6-5 and TRBJ2-7; no firm D call. This CDR3 is built from 11 residues. Germline CDR1 MNHEY, CDR2 SVGAGI.

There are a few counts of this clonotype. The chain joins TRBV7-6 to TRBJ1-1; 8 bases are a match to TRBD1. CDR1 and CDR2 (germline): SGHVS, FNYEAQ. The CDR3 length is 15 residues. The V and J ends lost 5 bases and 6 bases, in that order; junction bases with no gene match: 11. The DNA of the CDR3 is TGTGCCAGCAGCCTAAATCCCGGACAGGGCTCTGAAGCTTTCTTT. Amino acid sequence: CASSLNPGQGSEAFF.

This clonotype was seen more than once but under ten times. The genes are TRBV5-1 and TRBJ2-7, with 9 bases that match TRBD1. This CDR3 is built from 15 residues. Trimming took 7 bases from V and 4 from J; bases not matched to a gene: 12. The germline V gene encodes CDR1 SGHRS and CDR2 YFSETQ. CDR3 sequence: CASQGFRDRDYEQYF. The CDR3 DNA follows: TGCGCCAGCCAGGGATTCCGGGACAGGGATTACGAGCAGTACTTC.

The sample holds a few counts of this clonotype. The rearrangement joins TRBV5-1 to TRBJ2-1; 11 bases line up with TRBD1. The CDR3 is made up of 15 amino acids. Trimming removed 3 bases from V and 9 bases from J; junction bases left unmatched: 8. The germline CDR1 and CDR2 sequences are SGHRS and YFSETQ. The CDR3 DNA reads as TGCGCCAGCAGCTGGACAGGACAGGGGGCGGGTGAGCAGTTCTTC. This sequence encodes CASSWTGQGAGEQFF.

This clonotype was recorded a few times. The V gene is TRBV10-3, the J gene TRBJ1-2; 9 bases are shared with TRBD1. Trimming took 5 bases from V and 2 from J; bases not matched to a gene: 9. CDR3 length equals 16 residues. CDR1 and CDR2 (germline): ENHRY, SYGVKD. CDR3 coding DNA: TGTGCCATCAGTAATCCGGGACAGGGATTCAACTATGGCTACACCTTC. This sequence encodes CAISNPGQGFNYGYTF.

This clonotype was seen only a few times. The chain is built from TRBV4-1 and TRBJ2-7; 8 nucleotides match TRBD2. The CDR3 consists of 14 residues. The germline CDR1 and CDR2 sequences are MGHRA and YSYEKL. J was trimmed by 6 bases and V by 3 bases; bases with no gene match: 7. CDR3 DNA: TGCGCCAGCAGCCAGCTCGGGGGGGCTTCCGAGCAGTACTTC. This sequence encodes CASSQLGGASEQYF.

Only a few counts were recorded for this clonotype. The CDR3 loop is CASRGGGGDGDTQYF. In DNA, the CDR3 is TGCGCCAGCAGGGGTGGCGGGGGGGATGGAGATACGCAGTATTTT. The V and J genes are TRBV4-1 and TRBJ2-3, with TRBD2 matching 9 bases. Germline V CDR1 and CDR2: MGHRA, YSYEKL. V was pared by 6 bases and J by 5 bases, with 9 bases of the junction left unmatched. The CDR3 has 15 amino acids.